The clone carrying this T cell receptor (beta chain) was detected many times. Antigen specificity is unknown. This record comes from a study of T-cell reconstitution after alpha-beta-depleted transplantation in children. Unique molecular identifiers were built into the TCRbeta library. TCRdb reprocessed the PCR reads with MiXCR, giving one entry per CDR3 protein. Among 150,000 to 250,000 distinct CDR3 sequences listed, 5.5% to 7% were seen once. The length of the CDR3 is 18 residues. The V and J ends lost 2 bases and 0 bases respectively, with 19 bases between them. Germline V lookup: CDR1 MDHEN, CDR2 SYDVKM. Whole-study results and caveats: Several hundred expanded graft clones reportedly supplied alpha-beta T cells about two months after transplant. High day-60 TCRbeta diversity in some patients came from surviving recipient T cells and thymic progenitors. A year post-transplant, T-cell counts and diversity derived mostly from newly produced T cells.

The sample consisted of PBMCs, taken before TCRalphabeta/CD19-depleted stem cell transplant. The genes are TRBV28 and TRBJ1-2, with D possibly being TRBD1 (6 bases). The source is a girl less than two years old with combined immunodeficiency, due to receive a stem cell transplant. This CDR3 is CASSLNRDTLNTNYGYTF. The CDR3 DNA reads as TGTGCCAGCAGTTTAAACCGGGACACCCTGAACACTAACTATGGCTACACCTTC.